This is a list of T cell receptor beta chains from one sample in a study of radiotherapy plus CTLA-4 blockade in lung cancer. Generated by immunoSEQ multiplex PCR, the TCRdb table keeps only in-frame clones and is missing some. The sample contains around 91,000 clones, just over 85% of which appear only once. Sequencing was performed on peripheral blood, taken from a patient treated with radiotherapy plus ipilimumab. The receptors come from a human donor with non-small cell lung cancer that progressed on radiotherapy plus ipilimumab. The CDR3 runs from the conserved cysteine through the conserved F or W. The D gene is left open where the match is weak. Clone size is shown for a subset of rows, as once, few, many or a class of expanded clone.

v_call	clone_size	j_call	d_call	cdr3_aa	cdr3_nt
TRBV5-4	few	TRBJ1-4	NA	CATKGGGLGEKLFF	TGTGCCACGAAAGGAGGGGGGCTGGGGGAAAAACTGTTTTTT
TRBV6-5	once	TRBJ1-1	NA	CASSGGQRHTEAFF	TGTGCCAGCAGCGGAGGACAGCGACACACTGAAGCTTTCTTT
TRBV11-2	once	TRBJ2-7	TRBD2	CASRSGGGEQYF	TGTGCCAGCAGATCAGGCGGGGGCGAGCAGTACTTC
TRBV19	NA	TRBJ2-2	NA	CASTYPPAGELFF	TGTGCCAGTACCTACCCACCGGCGGGGGAGCTGTTTTTT
TRBV6-4	NA	TRBJ2-1	NA	CASSDSRPQPRGNEQFF	TGTGCCAGCAGTGACTCTCGCCCCCAGCCGCGAGGGAATGAGCAGTTCTTC
TRBV5-1	NA	TRBJ2-2	TRBD2	CASNPESGRAGELFF	TGCGCCAGCAACCCGGAGAGCGGGAGGGCCGGGGAGCTGTTTTTT
TRBV9	NA	TRBJ2-2	NA	CASSPRGLTNTGELFF	TGTGCCAGCAGCCCCCGAGGGCTTACGAACACCGGGGAGCTGTTTTTT
TRBV7-9	NA	TRBJ1-1	NA	CASSLPRVGITEAFF	TGTGCCAGCAGCTTACCCAGGGTGGGGATCACTGAAGCTTTCTTT
TRBV5-5	NA	TRBJ2-2	TRBD2	CASSLQLAGGIGELFF	TGTGCCAGCAGCTTGCAGCTAGCGGGAGGTATCGGGGAGCTGTTTTTT
TRBV7-3	NA	TRBJ2-1	NA	CASSPTNQPGEQFF	TGTGCCAGCAGCCCCACCAACCAGCCGGGAGAGCAGTTCTTC
TRBV6-9	NA	TRBJ2-1	NA	CASILGRDFNNPSSYNEQFF	TGTGCCAGCATTTTAGGTAGGGACTTCAACAACCCGAGCTCCTACAATGAGCAGTTCTTC